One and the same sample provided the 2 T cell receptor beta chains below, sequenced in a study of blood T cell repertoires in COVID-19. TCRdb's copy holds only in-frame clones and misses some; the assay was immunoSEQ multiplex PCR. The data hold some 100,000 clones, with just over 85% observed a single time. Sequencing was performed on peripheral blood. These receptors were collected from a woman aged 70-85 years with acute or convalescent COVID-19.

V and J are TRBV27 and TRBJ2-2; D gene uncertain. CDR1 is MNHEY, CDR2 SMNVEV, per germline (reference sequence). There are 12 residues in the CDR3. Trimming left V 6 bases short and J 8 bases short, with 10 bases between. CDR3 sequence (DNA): TGTGCCAGCAGGGAGAATCTTGGGGAGCTGTTTTTT. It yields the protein CASRENLGELFF.

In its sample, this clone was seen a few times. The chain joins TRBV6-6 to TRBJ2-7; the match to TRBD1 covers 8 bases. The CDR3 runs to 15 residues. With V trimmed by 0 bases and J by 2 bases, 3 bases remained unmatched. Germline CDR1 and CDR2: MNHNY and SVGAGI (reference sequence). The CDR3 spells CASSYSQTGAYEQYF. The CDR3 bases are TGTGCCAGCAGTTACTCGCAGACAGGGGCCTACGAGCAGTACTTC.